These 10 T cell receptor beta chains came from one sample sequenced in a study of cytomegalovirus exposure and HLA in healthy donors (TCRdb year 2017). The library was made by the immunoSEQ multiplex PCR assay. The immuneACCESS repertoire file appears here via TCRdb, limited to in-frame rearrangements. These files lack a portion of the clones; in checked studies, under half of the deficit traces to unresolved V genes, and the cause of the others is not known. The sample contains 300,000 to 400,000 clones, 86% of them found a single time. The top ten clonotypes cover 0.65% to 0.95% of the sample. The sample consisted of PBMCs. These receptors came from a woman between 18 and 30 years old in good health and CMV-seronegative.

V and J are TRBV7-6 and TRBJ2-3, with TRBD2 as a possible D gene (5 bases). In germline, CDR1 is SGHVS, CDR2 FNYEAQ. The CDR3 totals 15 residues. Trimming stripped 5 bases from V and 0 bases from J, with 12 bases between. The CDR3 region has the DNA TGTGCCAGCAGCCCCGGACTTTCTAGCACAGATACGCAGTATTTT. Translated: CASSPGLSSTDTQYF. The full variable domain, completed using reference TRBV7-6 and TRBJ2-3, is GAGVSQSPRYKVTKRGQDVALRCDPISGHVSLYWYRQALGQGPEFLTYFNYEAQQDKSGLPNDRFSAERPEGSISTLTIQRTEQRDSAMYRCASSPGLSSTDTQYFGPGTRLTVL.

This rearrangement joins TRBV27 to TRBJ1-1, with D tentatively TRBD1 (6 bases). Trimming pared 7 bases from V and 4 bases from J, leaving 19 bases between. Germline CDR1 MNHEY, CDR2 SMNVEV (reference sequence). There are 15 residues in the CDR3. The CDR3 loop reads CASIRQGTRGTEAFF. The CDR3 bases are TGTGCCAGCATTCGTCAGGGGACCCGAGGCACTGAAGCTTTCTTT.

The chain is built from TRBV28 and TRBJ2-3; TRBD2 matches at 10 bases. The germline V gene encodes CDR1 MDHEN and CDR2 SYDVKM. The ends lost 3 bases at V and 0 bases at J; junction bases unmatched: 6. The CDR3 is 17 amino acids. The CDR3 sequence is CASSFNSGGQSTDTQYF. The DNA for the CDR3 is TGTGCCAGCAGTTTTAATAGCGGGGGGCAAAGCACAGATACGCAGTATTTT.

This chain's CDR3 is CASSEQWQGRGEQYF. CDR3 nucleotide sequence: TGTGCCAGCAGTGAACAATGGCAGGGGAGAGGCGAGCAGTACTTC. The chain has TRBV6-1 and TRBJ2-7; D perhaps matches TRBD1 (6 bases). The CDR3 is 15 amino acids. Germline CDR1 MNHNS, CDR2 SASEGT. The V end was cut by 2 bases, the J end by 6 bases, with 17 bases between.

The chain recombines TRBV4-2 with TRBJ2-7; no reliable D call. Germline CDR1 LGHNA, CDR2 YNFKEQ. CDR3 length: 14 amino acids. Between the trimmed V and J ends, which lost 3 bases and 2 bases, there was a span of 11 bases. In nucleotides, the CDR3 is TGTGCCAGCAGCCAGGGCATAGAAACCTACGAGCAGTACTTC. This gives the protein CASSQGIETYEQYF.

The rearrangement uses TRBV7-6 and TRBJ2-6; 7 positions agree with TRBD2. V gave up 2 bases and J gave up 1 base; unmatched junction bases: 8. The CDR3 extends over 18 amino acids. Germline loops: CDR1 SGHVS, CDR2 FNYEAQ. CDR3 residues: CASSLRGSRISGANVLTF. The CDR3 bases are TGTGCCAGCAGCTTACGCGGGAGTAGGATTTCTGGGGCCAACGTCCTGACTTTC.

The chain couples TRBV27 to TRBJ2-7; tentative D call: TRBD2 (5 bases). V shed 3 bases and J shed 5 bases, with 11 bases lying between them. The germline V gene has CDR1 MNHEY and CDR2 SMNVEV (reference sequence). The CDR3 is 13 amino acids. The CDR3 coding sequence is TGTGCCAGCAGTTTTTCCGGGGTCCACGAGCAGTACTTC. Its translation is CASSFSGVHEQYF.

CDR3 DNA sequence: TGTGCCATCAGTGAGTCGAGGGTTCGGGACAGGGGAACTGAAGCTTTCTTT. Its translation: CAISESRVRDRGTEAFF. The chain has TRBV10-3 and TRBJ1-1; 10 positions match TRBD1. This CDR3 is 17 amino acids long. V lost 0 bases to trimming and J lost 5 bases; unmatched junction nucleotides: 9. Germline CDR1 ENHRY, CDR2 SYGVKD.

This chain joins TRBV4-1 and TRBJ2-7; 8 nucleotides agree with TRBD1. Germline trimming cut 3 bases from V and 3 bases from J; bases unmatched to any gene: 13. This CDR3 is built from 17 residues. The germline CDR1 and CDR2 sequences are MGHRA and YSYEKL. In nucleotides, the CDR3 is TGCGCCAGCAGCCACGGGCCCACCGGGACAGGAGACTACGAGCAGTACTTC. It specifies CASSHGPTGTGDYEQYF.

The genes are TRBV11-2 and TRBJ2-1, with TRBD2 matching 15 bases. The CDR3 has 19 amino acids. Germline values: CDR1 SGHAT, CDR2 FQNNGV. V was clipped by 0 bases and J by 2 bases; unmatched bases: 5. The chain's CDR3 is CASSLEGLAGGLAYNEQFF. CDR3 sequence (DNA): TGTGCCAGCAGCTTAGAGGGACTAGCGGGGGGTCTAGCCTACAATGAGCAGTTCTTC.